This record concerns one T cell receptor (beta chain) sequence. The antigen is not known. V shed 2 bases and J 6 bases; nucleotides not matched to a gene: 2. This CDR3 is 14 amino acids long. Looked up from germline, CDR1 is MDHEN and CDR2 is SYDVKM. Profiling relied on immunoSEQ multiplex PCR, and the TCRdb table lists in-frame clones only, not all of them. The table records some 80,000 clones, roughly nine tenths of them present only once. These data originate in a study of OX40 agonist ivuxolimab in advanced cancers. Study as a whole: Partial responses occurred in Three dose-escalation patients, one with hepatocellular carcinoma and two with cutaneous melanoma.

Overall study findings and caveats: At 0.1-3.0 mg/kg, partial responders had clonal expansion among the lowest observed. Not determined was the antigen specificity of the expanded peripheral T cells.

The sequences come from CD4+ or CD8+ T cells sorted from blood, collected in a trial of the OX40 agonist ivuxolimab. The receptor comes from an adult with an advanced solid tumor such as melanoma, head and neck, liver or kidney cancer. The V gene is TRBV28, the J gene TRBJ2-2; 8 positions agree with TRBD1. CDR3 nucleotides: TGTGCCAGCAGTTTAGGACAGGGTGCCGGGGAGCTGTTTTTT. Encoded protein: CASSLGQGAGELFF.